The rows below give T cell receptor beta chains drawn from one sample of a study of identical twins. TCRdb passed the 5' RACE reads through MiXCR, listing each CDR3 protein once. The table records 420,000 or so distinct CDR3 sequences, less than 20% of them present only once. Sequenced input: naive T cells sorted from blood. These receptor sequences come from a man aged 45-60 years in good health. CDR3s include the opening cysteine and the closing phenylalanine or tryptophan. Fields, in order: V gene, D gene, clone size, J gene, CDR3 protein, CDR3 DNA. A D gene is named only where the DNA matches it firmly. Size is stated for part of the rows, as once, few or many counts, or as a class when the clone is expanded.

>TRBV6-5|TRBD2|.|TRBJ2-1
CASSYSIGSGRNEQFF
TGTGCCAGCAGTTACTCAATAGGTAGCGGGAGAAATGAGCAGTTCTTC
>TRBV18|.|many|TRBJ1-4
CASSPRNEKLFF
TGTGCCAGCTCACCCAGAAATGAAAAACTGTTTTTT
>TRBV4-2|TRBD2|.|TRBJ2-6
CASSQELAGLSSGANVLTF
TGTGCCAGCAGCCAAGAATTAGCGGGGCTTAGCTCTGGGGCCAACGTCCTGACTTTC
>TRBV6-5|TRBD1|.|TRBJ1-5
CASSFSTGSVNQPQHF
TGTGCCAGCAGTTTTTCGACAGGGTCGGTCAATCAGCCCCAGCATTTT
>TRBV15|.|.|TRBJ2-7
CATSPYLGPSYEQYF
TGTGCCACCAGCCCATATTTAGGGCCTTCCTACGAGCAGTACTTC
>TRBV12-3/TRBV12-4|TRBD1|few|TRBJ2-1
CASSLRDREIF
TGTGCCAGCAGTTTAAGGGACAGGGAGATCTTC
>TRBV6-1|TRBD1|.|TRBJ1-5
CASTAAGGGNQPQHF
TGTGCCAGCACCGCTGCAGGGGGTGGCAATCAGCCCCAGCATTTT
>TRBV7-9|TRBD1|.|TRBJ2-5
CASSLNRGRSETQYF
TGTGCCAGCAGCCTAAACAGGGGGCGGAGTGAGACCCAGTACTTC
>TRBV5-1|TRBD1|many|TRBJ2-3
CASSSTGGPQAAQYF
TGCGCCAGCAGCTCCACAGGGGGCCCCCAAGCAGCGCAGTATTTT
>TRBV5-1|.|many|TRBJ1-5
CASSLDSGNQPQHF
TGCGCCAGCAGCTTGGACTCAGGGAATCAGCCCCAGCATTTT
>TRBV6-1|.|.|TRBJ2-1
CATGGGLRNEQFF
TGTGCCACAGGGGGGGGACTCAGGAATGAGCAGTTCTTC
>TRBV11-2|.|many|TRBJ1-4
CASSLGNGKLFF
TGTGCCAGCAGCTTAGGAAATGGAAAACTGTTTTTT
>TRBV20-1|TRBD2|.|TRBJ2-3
CSAQTSGASTDTQYF
TGCAGTGCTCAGACTAGCGGGGCGAGCACAGATACGCAGTATTTT
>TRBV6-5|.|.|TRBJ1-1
CASSSVTARDTEAFF
TGTGCCAGCAGTTCGGTAACAGCGAGGGACACTGAAGCTTTCTTT
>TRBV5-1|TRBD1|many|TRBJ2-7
CASSFHELDRRPYEQYF
TGCGCCAGCAGCTTCCACGAGCTGGACAGGCGCCCCTACGAGCAGTACTTC
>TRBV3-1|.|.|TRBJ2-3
CASSQGLYTDTQYF
TGTGCCAGCAGCCAAGGACTCTACACAGATACGCAGTATTTT
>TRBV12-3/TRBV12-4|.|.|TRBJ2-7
CASSLIQPYEQYF
TGTGCCAGCAGTTTGATACAGCCGTACGAGCAGTACTTC
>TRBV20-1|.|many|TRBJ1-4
CSASRGNEKLFF
TGCAGTGCTAGCAGGGGTAATGAAAAACTGTTTTTT
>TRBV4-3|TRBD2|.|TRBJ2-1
CASSQDWTSGRAEQFF
TGCGCCAGCAGCCAAGATTGGACTAGCGGGAGGGCTGAGCAGTTCTTC
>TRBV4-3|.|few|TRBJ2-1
CASSQDSGSYNEQFF
TGCGCCAGCAGCCAAGATAGCGGTTCCTACAATGAGCAGTTCTTC
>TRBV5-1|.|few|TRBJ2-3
CASSRRNGLGDTQYF
TGCGCCAGCAGCCGAAGGAATGGTTTGGGAGATACGCAGTATTTT
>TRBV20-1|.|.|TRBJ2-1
CSAALDYNEQFF
TGCAGTGCTGCCCTCGATTACAATGAGCAGTTCTTC